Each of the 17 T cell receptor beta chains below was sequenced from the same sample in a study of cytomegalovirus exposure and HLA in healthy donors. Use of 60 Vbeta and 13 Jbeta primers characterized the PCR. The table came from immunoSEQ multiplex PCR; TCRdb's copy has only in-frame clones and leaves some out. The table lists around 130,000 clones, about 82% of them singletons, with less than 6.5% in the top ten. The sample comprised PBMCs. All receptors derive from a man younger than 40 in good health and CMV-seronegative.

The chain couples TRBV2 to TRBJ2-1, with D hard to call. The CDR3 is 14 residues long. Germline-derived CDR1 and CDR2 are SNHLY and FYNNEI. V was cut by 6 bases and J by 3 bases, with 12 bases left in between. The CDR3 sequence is CASRQQPLYNEQFF. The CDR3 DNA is TGTGCCAGCAGGCAACAGCCGCTCTACAATGAGCAGTTCTTC.

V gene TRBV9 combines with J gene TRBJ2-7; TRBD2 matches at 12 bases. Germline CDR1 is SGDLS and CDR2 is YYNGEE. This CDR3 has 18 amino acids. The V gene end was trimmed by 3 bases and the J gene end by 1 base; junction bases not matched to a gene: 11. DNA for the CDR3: TGTGCCAGCAGCGGAGCAGCGACTAGCGGGAGATCGTCCTACGAGCAGTACTTC. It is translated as CASSGAATSGRSSYEQYF.

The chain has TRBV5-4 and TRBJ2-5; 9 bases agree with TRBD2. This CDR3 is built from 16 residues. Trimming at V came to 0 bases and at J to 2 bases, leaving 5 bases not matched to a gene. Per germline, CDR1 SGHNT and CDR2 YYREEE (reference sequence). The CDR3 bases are TGTGCCAGCAGCTTGGCCGCGGGGGGGTCACAAGAGACCCAGTACTTC. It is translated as CASSLAAGGSQETQYF.

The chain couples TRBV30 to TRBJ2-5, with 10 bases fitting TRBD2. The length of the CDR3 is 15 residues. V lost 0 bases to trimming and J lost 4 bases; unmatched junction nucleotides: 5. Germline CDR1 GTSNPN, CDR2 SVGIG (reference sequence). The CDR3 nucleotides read TGTGCCTGGAGTGTAAGGCTAGCGGGAGTAGAGACCCAGTACTTC. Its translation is CAWSVRLAGVETQYF.

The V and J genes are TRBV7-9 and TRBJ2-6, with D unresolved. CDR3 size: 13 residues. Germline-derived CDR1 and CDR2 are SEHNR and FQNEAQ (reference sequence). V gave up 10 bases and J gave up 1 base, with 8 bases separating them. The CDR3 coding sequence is TGTGCCACTCCCACTTCTGGGGCCAACGTCCTGACTTTC. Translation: CATPTSGANVLTF.

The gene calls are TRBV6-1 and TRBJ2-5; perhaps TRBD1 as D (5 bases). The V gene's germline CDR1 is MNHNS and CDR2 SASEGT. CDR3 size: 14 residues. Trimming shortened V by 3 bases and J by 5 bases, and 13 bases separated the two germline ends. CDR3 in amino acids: CASSDRWGSETQYF. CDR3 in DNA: TGTGCCAGCAGTGATCGGTGGGGCAGCGAGACCCAGTACTTC.

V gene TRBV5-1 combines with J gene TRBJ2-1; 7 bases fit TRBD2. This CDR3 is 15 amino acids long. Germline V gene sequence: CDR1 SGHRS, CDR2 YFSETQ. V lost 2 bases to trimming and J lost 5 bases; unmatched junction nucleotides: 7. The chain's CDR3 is CASSFEGRAHNEQFF. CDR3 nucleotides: TGCGCCAGCAGCTTCGAAGGGAGGGCCCACAATGAGCAGTTCTTC.

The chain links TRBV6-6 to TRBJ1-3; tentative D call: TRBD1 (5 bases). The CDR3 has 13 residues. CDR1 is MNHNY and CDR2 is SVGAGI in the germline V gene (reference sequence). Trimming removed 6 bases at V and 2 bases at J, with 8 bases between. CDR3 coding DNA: TGTGCCAGCAGCCGGGGGGCTGGAAACACCATATATTTT. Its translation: CASSRGAGNTIYF.

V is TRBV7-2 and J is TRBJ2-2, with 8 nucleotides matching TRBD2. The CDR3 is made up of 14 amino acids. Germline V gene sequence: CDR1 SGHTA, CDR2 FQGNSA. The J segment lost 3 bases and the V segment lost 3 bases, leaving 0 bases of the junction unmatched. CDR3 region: CASSFSGDTGELFF. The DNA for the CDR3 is TGTGCCAGCAGCTTTAGCGGGGACACCGGGGAGCTGTTTTTT.

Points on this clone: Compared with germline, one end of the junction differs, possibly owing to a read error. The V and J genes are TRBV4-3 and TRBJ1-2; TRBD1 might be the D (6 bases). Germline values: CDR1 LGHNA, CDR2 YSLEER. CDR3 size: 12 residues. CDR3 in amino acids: CASSLDRMGLAF. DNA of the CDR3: TGCGCCAGCAGCCTCGACAGGATGGGCCTCGCCTTC.

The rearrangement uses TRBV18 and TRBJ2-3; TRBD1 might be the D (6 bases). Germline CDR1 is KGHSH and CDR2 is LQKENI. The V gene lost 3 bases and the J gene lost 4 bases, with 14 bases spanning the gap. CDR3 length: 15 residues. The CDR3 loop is CASSPQGGEADTQYF. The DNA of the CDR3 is TGTGCCAGCTCACCCCAAGGGGGTGAGGCAGATACGCAGTATTTT. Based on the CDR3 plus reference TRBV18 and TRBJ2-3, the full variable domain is NAGVMQNPRHLVRRRGQEARLRCSPMKGHSHVYWYRQLPEEGLKFMVYLQKENIIDESGMPKERFSAEFPKEGPSILRIQQVVRGDSAAYFCASSPQGGEADTQYFGPGTRLTVL.

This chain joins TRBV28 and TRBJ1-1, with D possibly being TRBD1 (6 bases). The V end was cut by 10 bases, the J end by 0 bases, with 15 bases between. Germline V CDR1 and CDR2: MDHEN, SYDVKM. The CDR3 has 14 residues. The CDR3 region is CAIGRGTLNTEAFF. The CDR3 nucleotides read TGTGCCATTGGGCGGGGGACATTGAACACTGAAGCTTTCTTT.

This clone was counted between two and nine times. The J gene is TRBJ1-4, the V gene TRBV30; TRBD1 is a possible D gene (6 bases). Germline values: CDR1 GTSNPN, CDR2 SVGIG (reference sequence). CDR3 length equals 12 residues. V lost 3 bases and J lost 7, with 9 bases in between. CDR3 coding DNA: TGTGCCTGGAGGGGACATTTTGAAAAACTGTTTTTT. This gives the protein CAWRGHFEKLFF.

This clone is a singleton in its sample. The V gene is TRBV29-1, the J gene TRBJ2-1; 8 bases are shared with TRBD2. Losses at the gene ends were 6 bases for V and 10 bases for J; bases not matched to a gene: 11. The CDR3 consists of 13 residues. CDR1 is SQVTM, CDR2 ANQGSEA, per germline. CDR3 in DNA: TGCAGCGTCGGGGTTTCCGGGGGGGAGGAGCAGTTCTTC. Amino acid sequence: CSVGVSGGEEQFF.

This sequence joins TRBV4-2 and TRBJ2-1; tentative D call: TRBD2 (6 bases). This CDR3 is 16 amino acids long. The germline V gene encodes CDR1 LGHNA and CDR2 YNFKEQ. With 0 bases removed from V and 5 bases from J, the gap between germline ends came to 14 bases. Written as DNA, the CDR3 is TGTGCCAGCAGCCAAGATACCGGGACTCTTAACAATGAGCAGTTCTTC. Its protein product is CASSQDTGTLNNEQFF.

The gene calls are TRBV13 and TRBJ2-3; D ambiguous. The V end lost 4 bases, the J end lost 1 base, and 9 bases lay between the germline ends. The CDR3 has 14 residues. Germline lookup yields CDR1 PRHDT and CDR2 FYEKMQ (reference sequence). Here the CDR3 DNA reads TGTGCCAGCAGCTACCGGTCGGGCACAGATACGCAGTATTTT. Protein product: CASSYRSGTDTQYF. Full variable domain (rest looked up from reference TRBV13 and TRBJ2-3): AAGVIQSPRHLIKEKRETATLKCYPIPRHDTVYWYQQGPGQDPQFLISFYEKMQSDKGSIPDRFSAQQFSDYHSELNMSSLELGDSALYFCASSYRSGTDTQYFGPGTRLTVL.

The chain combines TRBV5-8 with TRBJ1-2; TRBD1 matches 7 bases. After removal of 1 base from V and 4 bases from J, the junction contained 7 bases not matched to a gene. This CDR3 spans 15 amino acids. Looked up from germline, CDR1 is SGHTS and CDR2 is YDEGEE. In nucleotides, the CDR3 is TGTGCCAGCAGCTTGCAAACAGGGGTTAGCTATGGCTACACCTTC. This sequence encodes CASSLQTGVSYGYTF.